These 32 T cell receptor beta chains originate from one sample sequenced in a study of control samples from healthy donors and cancer patients. This table comes from immunoSEQ multiplex PCR, and its TCRdb copy is limited to in-frame clones, with some not included. This table holds roughly 50,000 clones, around 95% found once. The sample was blood. The receptor source for this set is a woman in her twenties or thirties in good health.

V usage is TRBV30 and J usage is TRBJ2-5; 11 bases are shared with TRBD1. V shed 2 bases, J shed 5 bases, and the junction held 7 bases outside the gene matches. CDR3 size: 15 residues. Germline V lookup: CDR1 GTSNPN, CDR2 SVGIG (reference sequence). The CDR3 loop reads CAWSYGQGAGETQYF. CDR3 DNA sequence: TGTGCCTGGAGTTACGGACAGGGGGCGGGGGAGACCCAGTACTTC.

V and J are TRBV25-1 and TRBJ1-2; 8 bases align to TRBD1. With 6 bases clipped from V and 7 bases from J, the junction kept 7 bases outside the gene matches. The CDR3 sequence is 13 residues long. Germline-derived CDR1 and CDR2 are MGHDK and SYGVNS. The CDR3 here is CASRRTGIGGYTF. In DNA, the CDR3 is TGTGCCAGCAGAAGGACAGGGATCGGTGGCTACACCTTC.

The CDR3 DNA sequence: TGCGCCAGCAGTGACCGGGACAGTAGATCCAATCAGCCCCAGCATTTT. This translates into CASSDRDSRSNQPQHF. The chain couples TRBV4-1 to TRBJ1-5; TRBD1 agrees at 7 bases. V was pared by 6 bases and J by 3 bases, with 11 bases of the junction left unmatched. The CDR3 loop spans 16 amino acids. The germline CDR1 and CDR2 sequences are MGHRA and YSYEKL.

V is TRBV7-2 and J is TRBJ2-3; D is ambiguous. Trimming took off 1 base at V and 4 bases at J, with 6 bases between the two ends. The CDR3 is 13 amino acids. Germline V gene data show CDR1 as SGHTA and CDR2 as FQGNSA. The CDR3 DNA reads TGTGCCAGCAGCTTAGGCTACTCAGATACGCAGTATTTT. This gives the protein CASSLGYSDTQYF.

CDR3 loop: CASSPGASYEQYF. CDR3 DNA: TGTGCCAGCAGTCCCGGGGCTAGTTACGAGCAGTACTTC. The rearrangement links TRBV12-3 or TRBV12-4 to TRBJ2-7; D could derive from TRBD1 or TRBD2 (5 bases each). V lost 5 bases, J lost 4 bases, and 12 bases lay in between. This CDR3 comprises 13 residues.

This clone occurred a few times. This chain joins TRBV5-1 and TRBJ2-7; D gene unclear. This CDR3 is 12 amino acids long. Trimming cost V 4 bases and J 5 bases, with 10 bases left between them. Germline V CDR1 and CDR2: SGHRS, YFSETQ. CDR3 coding DNA: TGCGCCAGCAGCCCCCGGAGTCACGAGCAGTACTTC. Translating gives CASSPRSHEQYF.

V is TRBV9 and J is TRBJ2-7, with 7 bases fitting TRBD2. The germline CDR1 and CDR2 sequences are SGDLS and YYNGEE. V lost 0 bases and J lost 6; bases outside the gene matches: 12. This CDR3 spans 16 amino acids. The CDR3 DNA sequence: TGTGCCAGCAGCGTAGCTGGGGGAGGGACGGATCGCGAGCAGTACTTC. Encoded protein: CASSVAGGGTDREQYF. The full variable domain, rest sourced from reference TRBV9 and TRBJ2-7, is DSGVTQTPKHLITATGQRVTLRCSPRSGDLSVYWYQQSLDQGLQFLIQYYNGEERAKGNILERFSAQQFPDLHSELNLSSLELGDSALYFCASSVAGGGTDREQYFGPGTRLTVT.

This clone occurred once. The rearrangement links TRBV27 to TRBJ1-2; D ambiguous. The CDR3 has 15 amino acids. Trimming took off 0 bases at V and 2 bases at J, with 10 bases between the two ends. Per the germline V gene, CDR1 is MNHEY and CDR2 is SMNVEV (reference sequence). The CDR3 protein is CASSLSRTGNYGYTF. CDR3 nucleotides: TGTGCCAGCAGTTTATCGAGGACGGGAAACTATGGCTACACCTTC.

The V gene is TRBV9, the J gene TRBJ2-1, with 8 bases that match TRBD1. V was pared by 3 bases and J by 9 bases, with 11 bases of the junction left unmatched. Germline lookup yields CDR1 SGDLS and CDR2 YYNGEE. CDR3 length: 15 amino acids. CDR3 residues: CASSARTGHLPEQFF. The CDR3 coding sequence is TGTGCCAGCAGCGCCCGGACAGGGCACCTACCTGAGCAGTTCTTC. The full variable domain, in which reference TRBV9 and TRBJ2-1 provide the parts outside the CDR3, is DSGVTQTPKHLITATGQRVTLRCSPRSGDLSVYWYQQSLDQGLQFLIQYYNGEERAKGNILERFSAQQFPDLHSELNLSSLELGDSALYFCASSARTGHLPEQFFGPGTRLTVL.

In this sample, this clone turned up once. This rearrangement joins TRBV10-2 to TRBJ1-2; D gene ambiguous. Germline V CDR1 and CDR2: WSHSY, SAAADI. V was cut by 6 bases and J by 2 bases, with 10 bases left in between. The CDR3 runs 13 residues. The CDR3 sequence is CASRGRENYGYTF. CDR3 DNA: TGCGCCAGCAGGGGTCGGGAGAACTATGGCTACACCTTC.

CDR3 sequence reads: CASSQRERVTDTQYF. The CDR3 bases are TGCGCCAGCAGCCAGAGGGAGCGGGTCACAGATACGCAGTATTTT. The V call is TRBV4-1, the J call TRBJ2-3, with a tentative D call TRBD2 (6 bases). The germline gives CDR1 MGHRA, CDR2 YSYEKL. CDR3 length: 15 residues. Trimming removed 3 bases at V and 2 bases at J, with 12 bases between.

J is TRBJ2-3 and V is TRBV7-2; unclear D gene. Germline assignment: CDR1 SGHTA and CDR2 FQGNSA. The CDR3 extends over 15 amino acids. V was shortened by 1 base and J by 6 bases, with 14 bases between the two germline ends. The CDR3 is CASSLVVTPRDTQYF. As DNA, the CDR3 is TGTGCCAGCAGCTTAGTGGTGACACCGCGGGATACGCAGTATTTT.

This chain uses TRBV10-1 with TRBJ2-3; TRBD1 aligns across 7 bases. CDR1 is WNHNN and CDR2 is SYGVQD in the germline V gene (reference sequence). The V and J ends lost 4 bases and 7 bases, in that order; junction bases with no gene match: 5. This CDR3 comprises 13 residues. The CDR3 sequence: CASSAQQGNTQYF. Here the CDR3 DNA reads TGCGCCAGCAGTGCCCAACAGGGGAATACGCAGTATTTT.

The chain links TRBV7-9 to TRBJ1-4; no definite D call. The CDR3 is 15 amino acids. CDR1 and CDR2 (germline): SEHNR, FQNEAQ (reference sequence). V was pared by 4 bases and J by 4 bases, with 13 bases between. CDR3 in DNA: TGTGCCAGCAGCTCCCCAGGTTCAGTTAATGAAAAACTGTTTTTT. It specifies CASSSPGSVNEKLFF.

The V call is TRBV4-1, the J call TRBJ2-7, with D possibly matching TRBD1 (6 bases). Germline loops: CDR1 MGHRA, CDR2 YSYEKL. V lost 2 bases, J lost 0 bases, and 14 bases lay in between. CDR3 length: 16 residues. The CDR3 DNA sequence: TGCGCCAGCAGCCAACTGACGGACAGAAGCTCCTACGAGCAGTACTTC. Protein sequence: CASSQLTDRSSYEQYF.

The gene calls are TRBV27 and TRBJ2-1; weak D call: TRBD1 (5 bases). With 5 bases removed from V and 6 bases from J, the gap between germline ends came to 8 bases. CDR1 is MNHEY and CDR2 is SMNVEV in the germline V gene (reference sequence). CDR3 size: 12 residues. DNA for the CDR3: TGTGCCAGCAGTCCCAGGGTCAATGAGCAGTTCTTC. This encodes CASSPRVNEQFF.

This CDR3 reads CAISEEGATGYTF. CDR3 in DNA: TGTGCCATCAGTGAGGAGGGGGCGACGGGCTACACCTTC. This chain links TRBV10-3 with TRBJ1-2, with TRBD1 matching 7 bases. V shed 2 bases, J shed 8 bases, and the junction held 5 bases outside the gene matches. The CDR3 consists of 13 residues. Germline CDR1 is ENHRY and CDR2 is SYGVKD.

The V gene is TRBV6-1, the J gene TRBJ2-3; a weak D match, TRBD2 (6 bases). The germline gives CDR1 MNHNS, CDR2 SASEGT. The CDR3 has 16 amino acids. The V end was cut by 2 bases, the J end by 0 bases, with 12 bases between. The CDR3 region has the DNA TGTGCCAGCAGTGAAAGACCGGGACTCAGCACAGATACGCAGTATTTT. It specifies CASSERPGLSTDTQYF.

This chain uses TRBV5-1 with TRBJ2-7; D not resolved. Germline values: CDR1 SGHRS, CDR2 YFSETQ. This CDR3 is 12 amino acids long. With 1 base removed from V and 0 bases from J, the gap between germline ends came to 2 bases. The CDR3 protein is CASSLTSYEQYF. CDR3 coding DNA: TGCGCCAGCAGCTTGACCTCCTACGAGCAGTACTTC.

This clone was recorded a few times. The CDR3 sequence is CASSHPYNEQFF. The CDR3 DNA sequence: TGCGCCAGCAGCCATCCCTACAATGAGCAGTTCTTC. The rearrangement links TRBV4-1 to TRBJ2-1, with no clear D. There are 12 residues in the CDR3. CDR1 MGHRA and CDR2 YSYEKL come from the germline V gene. The ends were cut back, 3 bases at V and 2 bases at J, with 2 bases in the middle.

The chain is built from TRBV5-1 and TRBJ1-3; D not resolved. Trimming stripped 0 bases from V and 1 base from J, with 8 bases between. The CDR3 totals 15 residues. Looked up from germline, CDR1 is SGHRS and CDR2 is YFSETQ. The CDR3, as DNA: TGCGCCAGCAGCTTGGCCGGGGTGTCTGGAAACACCATATATTTT. This codes for CASSLAGVSGNTIYF.

The CDR3 sequence is CASSVAQETQYF. For the CDR3, the DNA is TGTGCCAGCAGTGTGGCGCAAGAGACCCAGTACTTC. V and J are TRBV2 and TRBJ2-5; no reliable D call. The CDR3 is 12 residues long. Germline V gene lookup returns CDR1 SNHLY and CDR2 FYNNEI. Trimming took off 4 bases at V and 2 bases at J, with 5 bases between the two ends.

The chain uses TRBV5-4 and TRBJ2-1; tentative D call: TRBD2 (6 bases). Trimming stripped 0 bases from V and 8 bases from J, with 12 bases between. Germline lookup yields CDR1 SGHNT and CDR2 YYREEE (reference sequence). The length of the CDR3 is 14 residues. The CDR3 region is CASSLGREVDEQFF. The CDR3 DNA follows: TGTGCCAGCAGCTTGGGGCGGGAAGTCGATGAGCAGTTCTTC.

The V call is TRBV14, the J call TRBJ2-2; possible D gene TRBD2, 6 bases. Trimming cost V 4 bases and J 5 bases, with 11 bases left between them. Germline lookup yields CDR1 SGHDN and CDR2 FVKESK. The CDR3 has 14 residues. DNA for the CDR3: TGTGCCAGCAGCCTTATCCGGGGGACCGGGGAGCTGTTTTTT. This translates into CASSLIRGTGELFF.

The V and J genes are TRBV5-1 and TRBJ2-6; no firm D call. CDR1 and CDR2 (germline): SGHRS, YFSETQ. The CDR3 sequence is 15 residues long. With 5 bases removed from V and 0 bases from J, the gap between germline ends came to 9 bases. CDR3 DNA: TGCGCCAGCAGACTGCGGAACTCTGGGGCCAACGTCCTGACTTTC. It encodes CASRLRNSGANVLTF.

J is TRBJ2-2 and V is TRBV6-5; TRBD2 might be the D (7 bases). Trimming took off 0 bases at V and 5 bases at J, with 13 bases between the two ends. CDR3 length: 16 amino acids. Germline lookup yields CDR1 MNHEY and CDR2 SVGAGI. The CDR3 protein is CASSYSLGGRTGELFF. CDR3 nucleotides: TGTGCCAGCAGTTACTCCTTGGGGGGGCGGACCGGGGAGCTGTTTTTT.

This sequence joins TRBV19 and TRBJ1-5; the D gene is possibly TRBD1 (6 bases). The CDR3 runs 15 residues. Deletions cut 8 bases from V and 0 bases from J, with 14 bases between. Per germline, CDR1 LNHDA and CDR2 SQIVND (reference sequence). In DNA form, the CDR3 reads TGTGCCAGTGGACCCCAGGGGAATAGCAATCAGCCCCAGCATTTT. It translates to CASGPQGNSNQPQHF.

J is TRBJ1-3 and V is TRBV7-9; a weak D match, TRBD1 (6 bases). With 5 bases removed from V and 0 bases from J, the gap between germline ends came to 17 bases. The CDR3 consists of 17 residues. Germline loops: CDR1 SEHNR, CDR2 FQNEAQ (reference sequence). The CDR3 protein is CASSPSRWDISGNTIYF. CDR3 nucleotides: TGTGCCAGCAGCCCATCCCGATGGGACATCTCTGGAAACACCATATATTTT.

The chain combines TRBV10-3 with TRBJ1-2; D is uncertain. The V and J ends lost 0 bases and 0 bases respectively, with 11 bases between them. CDR1 is ENHRY, CDR2 SYGVKD, per germline. The CDR3 is 16 amino acids. This CDR3 is CAISESTARPNYGYTF. The CDR3 nucleotides are TGTGCCATCAGTGAGTCGACGGCCAGGCCTAACTATGGCTACACCTTC.

The V gene is TRBV15, the J gene TRBJ1-4; D not certain. CDR3 length: 12 residues. The V gene's germline CDR1 is LNHNV and CDR2 YYDKDF (reference sequence). V lost 5 bases and J 8 bases, leaving 9 bases between the germline ends. The CDR3 spells CATSPHGEKLFF. CDR3 nucleotide sequence: TGTGCCACCAGCCCCCACGGAGAAAAACTGTTTTTT. The full variable domain, in which reference TRBV15 and TRBJ1-4 provide the parts outside the CDR3, is DAMVIQNPRYQVTQFGKPVTLSCSQTLNHNVMYWYQQKSSQAPKLLFHYYDKDFNNEADTPDNFQSRRPNTSFCFLDIRSPGLGDTAMYLCATSPHGEKLFFGSGTQLSVL.

J is TRBJ2-1 and V is TRBV7-9; 16 bases fit TRBD2. The CDR3 contains 15 residues. Germline CDR1 is SEHNR and CDR2 is FQNEAQ (reference sequence). V lost 5 bases and J lost 10; bases outside the gene matches: 5. CDR3 residues: CASSGGLAGGLEQFF. The CDR3 nucleotides read TGTGCCAGCAGCGGGGGACTAGCGGGAGGGTTAGAGCAGTTCTTC.

This chain joins TRBV11-2 and TRBJ2-5; D is unclear. Trimming removed 3 bases from V and 3 bases from J, with 2 bases in between. CDR3 length: 11 residues. Germline CDR1 SGHAT, CDR2 FQNNGV. The CDR3 loop reads CASSFEETQYF. The CDR3 nucleotides are TGTGCCAGCAGCTTCGAAGAGACCCAGTACTTC.